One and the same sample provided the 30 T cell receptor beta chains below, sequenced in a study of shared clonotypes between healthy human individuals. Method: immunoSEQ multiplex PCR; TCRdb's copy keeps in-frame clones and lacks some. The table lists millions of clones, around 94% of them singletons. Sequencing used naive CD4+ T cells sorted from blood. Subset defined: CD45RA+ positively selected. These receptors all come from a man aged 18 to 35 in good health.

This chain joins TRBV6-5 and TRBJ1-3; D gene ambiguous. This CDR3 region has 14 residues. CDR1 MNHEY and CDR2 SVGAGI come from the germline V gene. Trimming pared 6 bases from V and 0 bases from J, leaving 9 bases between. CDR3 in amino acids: CASRSSDSGNTIYF. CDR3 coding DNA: TGTGCCAGCAGAAGTAGTGACTCTGGAAACACCATATATTTT.

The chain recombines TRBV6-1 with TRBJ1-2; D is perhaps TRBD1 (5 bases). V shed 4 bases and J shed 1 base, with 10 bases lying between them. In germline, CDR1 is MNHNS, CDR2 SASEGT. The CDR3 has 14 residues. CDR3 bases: TGTGCCAGCAGTGGGACATCCTTTAACTATGGCTACACCTTC. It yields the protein CASSGTSFNYGYTF.

This chain's CDR3 is CASSLVRDTGELFF. CDR3 nucleotides: TGTGCCAGCAGCTTAGTAAGGGACACCGGGGAGCTGTTTTTT. J is TRBJ2-2 and V is TRBV7-2; D remains unclear. This CDR3 contains 14 residues. V gave up 1 base and J gave up 3 bases, with 6 bases separating them. The germline CDR1 and CDR2 sequences are SGHTA and FQGNSA. The whole variable domain, filled in from reference TRBV7-2 and TRBJ2-2, reads GAGVSQSPSNKVTEKGKDVELRCDPISGHTALYWYRQSLGQGLEFLIYFQGNSAPDKSGLPSDRFSAERTGGSVSTLTIQRTQQEDSAVYLCASSLVRDTGELFFGEGSRLTVL.

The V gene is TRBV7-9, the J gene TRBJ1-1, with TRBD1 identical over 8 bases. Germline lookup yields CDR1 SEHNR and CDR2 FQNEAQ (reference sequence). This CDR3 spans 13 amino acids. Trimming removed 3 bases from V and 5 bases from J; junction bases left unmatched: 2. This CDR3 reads CASSFRGRTEAFF. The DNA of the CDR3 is TGTGCCAGCAGCTTCAGGGGGCGGACTGAAGCTTTCTTT. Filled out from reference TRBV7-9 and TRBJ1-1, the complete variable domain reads DTGVSQNPRHKITKRGQNVTFRCDPISEHNRLYWYRQTLGQGPEFLTYFQNEAQLEKSRLLSDRFSAERPKGSFSTLEIQRTEQGDSAMYLCASSFRGRTEAFFGQGTRLTVV.

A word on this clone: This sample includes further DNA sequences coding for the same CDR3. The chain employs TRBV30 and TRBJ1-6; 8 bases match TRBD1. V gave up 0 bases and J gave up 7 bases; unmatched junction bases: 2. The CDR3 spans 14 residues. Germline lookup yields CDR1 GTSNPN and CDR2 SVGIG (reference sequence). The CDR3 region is CAWSVAGGNSPLHF. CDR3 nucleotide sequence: TGTGCCTGGAGTGTAGCAGGGGGCAATTCACCCCTCCACTTT.

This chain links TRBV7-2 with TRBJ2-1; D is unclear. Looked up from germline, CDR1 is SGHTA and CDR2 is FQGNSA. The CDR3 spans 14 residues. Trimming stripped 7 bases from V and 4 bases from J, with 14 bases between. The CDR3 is CASTSHGAYNEQFF. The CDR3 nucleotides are TGTGCCAGCACCTCTCATGGTGCTTACAATGAGCAGTTCTTC.

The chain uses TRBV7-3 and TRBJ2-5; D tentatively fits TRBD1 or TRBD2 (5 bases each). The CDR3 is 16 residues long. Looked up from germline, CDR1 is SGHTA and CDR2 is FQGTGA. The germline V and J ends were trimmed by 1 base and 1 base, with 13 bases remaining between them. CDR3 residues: CASSLMGTGFQETQYF. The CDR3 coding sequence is TGTGCCAGCAGCTTAATGGGGACCGGTTTCCAAGAGACCCAGTACTTC.

The CDR3 DNA follows: TGTGCCATCAGTGGACAGGGCCCCCTGGGTCAGTTCTTC. This translates into CAISGQGPLGQFF. This sequence joins TRBV10-3 and TRBJ2-1; 7 bases align to TRBD1. Looked up from germline, CDR1 is ENHRY and CDR2 is SYGVKD. This CDR3 is built from 13 residues. Trimming took 4 bases from V and 13 from J; bases not matched to a gene: 10.

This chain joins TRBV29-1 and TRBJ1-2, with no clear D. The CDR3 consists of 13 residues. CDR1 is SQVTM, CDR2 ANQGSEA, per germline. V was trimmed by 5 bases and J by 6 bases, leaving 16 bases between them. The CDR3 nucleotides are TGCAGCGTTTCCCAGATACCTATCGATGGCTACACCTTC. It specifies CSVSQIPIDGYTF.

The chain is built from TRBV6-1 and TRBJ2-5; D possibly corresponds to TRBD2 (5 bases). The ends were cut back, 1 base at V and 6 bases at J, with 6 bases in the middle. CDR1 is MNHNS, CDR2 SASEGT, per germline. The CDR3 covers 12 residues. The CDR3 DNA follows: TGTGCCAGCAGTGAAGGGAGGCAGACCCAGTACTTC. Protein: CASSEGRQTQYF.

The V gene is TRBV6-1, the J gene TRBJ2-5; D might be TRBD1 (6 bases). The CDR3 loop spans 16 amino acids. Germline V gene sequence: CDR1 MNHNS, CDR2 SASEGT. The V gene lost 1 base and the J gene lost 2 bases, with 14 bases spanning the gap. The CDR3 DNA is TGTGCCAGCAGTGAAGGACAGGCTGTGGGTCAAGAGACCCAGTACTTC. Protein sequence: CASSEGQAVGQETQYF.

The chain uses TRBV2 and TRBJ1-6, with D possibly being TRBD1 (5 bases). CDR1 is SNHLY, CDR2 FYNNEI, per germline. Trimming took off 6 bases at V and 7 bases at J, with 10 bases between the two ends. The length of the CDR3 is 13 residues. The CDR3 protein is CASSLGENSPLHF. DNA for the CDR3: TGTGCCAGCAGCCTGGGGGAAAATTCACCCCTCCACTTT.

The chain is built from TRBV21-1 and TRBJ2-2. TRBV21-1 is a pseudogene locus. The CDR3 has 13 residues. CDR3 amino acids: CASSNFNTGELFF. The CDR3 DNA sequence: TGTGCCAGCAGCAATTTTAACACCGGGGAGCTGTTTTTT.

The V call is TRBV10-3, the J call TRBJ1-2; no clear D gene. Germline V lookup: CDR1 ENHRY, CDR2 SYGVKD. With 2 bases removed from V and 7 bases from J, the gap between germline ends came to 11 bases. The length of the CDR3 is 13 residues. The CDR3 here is CAISEGAPPGYTF. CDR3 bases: TGTGCCATCAGTGAGGGCGCTCCGCCTGGCTACACCTTC.

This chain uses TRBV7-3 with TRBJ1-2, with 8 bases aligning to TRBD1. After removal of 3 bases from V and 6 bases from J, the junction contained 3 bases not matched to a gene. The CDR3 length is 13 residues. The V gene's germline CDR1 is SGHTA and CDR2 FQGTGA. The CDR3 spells CASSFSGGNGYTF. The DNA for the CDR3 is TGTGCCAGCAGCTTTTCAGGGGGCAATGGCTACACCTTC. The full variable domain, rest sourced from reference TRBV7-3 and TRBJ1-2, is GAGVSQTPSNKVTEKGKYVELRCDPISGHTALYWYRQSLGQGPEFLIYFQGTGAADDSGLPNDRFFAVRPEGSVSTLKIQRTERGDSAVYLCASSFSGGNGYTFGSGTRLTVV.

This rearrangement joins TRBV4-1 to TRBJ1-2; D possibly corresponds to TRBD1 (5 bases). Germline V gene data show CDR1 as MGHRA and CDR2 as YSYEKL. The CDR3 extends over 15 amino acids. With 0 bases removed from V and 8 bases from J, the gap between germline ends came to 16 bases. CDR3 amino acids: CASSQEGQALSGYTF. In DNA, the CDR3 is TGCGCCAGCAGCCAAGAGGGGCAGGCCCTATCCGGCTACACCTTC.

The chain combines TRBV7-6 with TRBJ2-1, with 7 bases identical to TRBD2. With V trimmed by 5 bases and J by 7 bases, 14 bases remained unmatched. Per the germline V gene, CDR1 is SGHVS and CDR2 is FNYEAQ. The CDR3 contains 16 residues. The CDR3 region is CASSAIFAGELNEQFF. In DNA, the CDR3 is TGTGCCAGCAGCGCTATATTCGCGGGAGAATTGAATGAGCAGTTCTTC.

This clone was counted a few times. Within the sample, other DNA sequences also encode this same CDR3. In DNA form, the CDR3 reads TGTGCCAGCAGTCGGACAGGGAACACTGAAGCTTTCTTT. It is translated as CASSRTGNTEAFF. The chain uses TRBV6-5 and TRBJ1-1; 7 bases align to TRBD1. The trim removed 5 bases at V and 1 base at J, leaving 1 base unmatched. Germline V gives CDR1 MNHEY, CDR2 SVGAGI. The CDR3 extends over 13 amino acids.

CDR3 loop: CAWMGDRAYEQYF. CDR3 nucleotides: TGTGCCTGGATGGGGGACAGAGCCTACGAGCAGTACTTC. This chain connects TRBV30 to TRBJ2-7; 7 bases are shared with TRBD1. J gave up 2 bases and V 4 bases, and 5 bases lay outside the gene matches. This CDR3 comprises 13 residues. CDR1 and CDR2 (germline): GTSNPN, SVGIG (reference sequence).

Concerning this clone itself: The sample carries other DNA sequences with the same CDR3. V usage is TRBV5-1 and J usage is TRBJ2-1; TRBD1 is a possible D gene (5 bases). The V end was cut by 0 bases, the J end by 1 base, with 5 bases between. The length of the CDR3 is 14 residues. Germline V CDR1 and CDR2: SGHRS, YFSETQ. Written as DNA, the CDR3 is TGCGCCAGCAGCTTGGAGGGGTCCTACAATGAGCAGTTCTTC. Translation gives CASSLEGSYNEQFF.

The CDR3 sequence: CASSPQRGGWNEQFF. As DNA, the CDR3 is TGTGCCAGCAGCCCCCAGCGGGGAGGGTGGAATGAGCAGTTCTTC. V gene TRBV7-3 combines with J gene TRBJ2-1; 7 bases fit TRBD2. The CDR3 is 15 residues long. Per the germline V gene, CDR1 is SGHTA and CDR2 is FQGTGA. Trimming took 5 bases from V and 7 from J; bases not matched to a gene: 11. Filled out from reference TRBV7-3 and TRBJ2-1, the complete variable domain reads GAGVSQTPSNKVTEKGKYVELRCDPISGHTALYWYRQSLGQGPEFLIYFQGTGAADDSGLPNDRFFAVRPEGSVSTLKIQRTERGDSAVYLCASSPQRGGWNEQFFGPGTRLTVL.

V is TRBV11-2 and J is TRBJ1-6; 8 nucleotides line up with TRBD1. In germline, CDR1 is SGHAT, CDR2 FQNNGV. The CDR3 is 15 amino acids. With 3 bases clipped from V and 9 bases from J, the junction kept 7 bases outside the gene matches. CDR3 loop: CASSFGDRWFSPLHF. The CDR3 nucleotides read TGTGCCAGCAGCTTTGGGGACAGGTGGTTTTCACCCCTCCACTTT.

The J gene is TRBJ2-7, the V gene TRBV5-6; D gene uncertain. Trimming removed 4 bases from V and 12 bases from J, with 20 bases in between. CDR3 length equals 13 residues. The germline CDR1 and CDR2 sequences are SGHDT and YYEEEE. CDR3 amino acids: CASSQHGPNGRYF. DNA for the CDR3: TGTGCCAGCAGCCAACATGGACCGAACGGCAGGTACTTC.

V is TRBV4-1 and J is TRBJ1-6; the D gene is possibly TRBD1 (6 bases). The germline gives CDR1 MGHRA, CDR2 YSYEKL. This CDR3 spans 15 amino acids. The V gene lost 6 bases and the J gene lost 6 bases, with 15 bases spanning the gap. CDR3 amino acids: CASREQGAGNSPLHF. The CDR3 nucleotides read TGCGCCAGCAGAGAACAGGGCGCGGGTAATTCACCCCTCCACTTT.

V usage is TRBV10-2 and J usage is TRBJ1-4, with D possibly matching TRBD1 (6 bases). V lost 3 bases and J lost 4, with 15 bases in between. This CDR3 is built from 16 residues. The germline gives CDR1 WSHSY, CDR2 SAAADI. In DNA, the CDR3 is TGCGCCAGCAGTGACCGCGGACAGTATAGTAATGAAAAACTGTTTTTT. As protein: CASSDRGQYSNEKLFF.

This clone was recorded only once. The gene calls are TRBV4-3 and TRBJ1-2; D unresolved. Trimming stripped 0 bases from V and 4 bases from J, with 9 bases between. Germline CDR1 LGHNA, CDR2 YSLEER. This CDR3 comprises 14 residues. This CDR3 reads CASSQEFNPYGYTF. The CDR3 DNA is TGCGCCAGCAGCCAAGAGTTTAACCCCTATGGCTACACCTTC.

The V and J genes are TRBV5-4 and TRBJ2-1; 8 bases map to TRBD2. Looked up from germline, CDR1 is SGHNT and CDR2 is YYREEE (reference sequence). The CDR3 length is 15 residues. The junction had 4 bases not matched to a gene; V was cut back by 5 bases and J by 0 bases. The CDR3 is CASSGGGSSYNEQFF. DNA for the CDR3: TGTGCCAGCAGTGGCGGGGGGAGCTCCTACAATGAGCAGTTCTTC.

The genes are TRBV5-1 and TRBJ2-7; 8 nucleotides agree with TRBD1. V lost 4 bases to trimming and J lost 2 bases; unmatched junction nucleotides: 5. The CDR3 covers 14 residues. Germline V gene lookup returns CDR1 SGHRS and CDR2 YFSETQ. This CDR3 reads CASSTAGGPYEQYF. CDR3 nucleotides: TGCGCCAGCAGCACCGCAGGGGGCCCCTACGAGCAGTACTTC.

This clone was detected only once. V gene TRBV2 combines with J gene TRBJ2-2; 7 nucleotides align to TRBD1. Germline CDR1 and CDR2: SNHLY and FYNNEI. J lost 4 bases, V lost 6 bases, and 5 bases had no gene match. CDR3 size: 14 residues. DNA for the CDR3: TGTGCCAGCAGGCCACAGGGGCTCACCGGGGAGCTGTTTTTT. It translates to CASRPQGLTGELFF.

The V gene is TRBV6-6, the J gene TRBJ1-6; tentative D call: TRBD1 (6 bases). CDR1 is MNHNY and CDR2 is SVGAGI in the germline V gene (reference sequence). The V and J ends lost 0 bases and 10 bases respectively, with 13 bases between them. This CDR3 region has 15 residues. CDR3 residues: CASSYSGGDSSPLHF. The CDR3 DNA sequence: TGTGCCAGCAGTTACTCGGGGGGCGATAGCTCACCCCTCCACTTT.